This T cell receptor (beta chain) was retrieved from a study of beta chain features in type 1 diabetes. Study conclusions and caveats: Type 1 diabetes patients showed fewer insertions and more deletions at VDJ junctions. TCRB rearrangement may or may not be influenced by HLA type; here this remained unresolved. For Type 1 diabetes patients, all four CD4+ subsets carried TCRB CDR3s that were moderately but significantly shorter. The naive, central memory and Treg TCRB repertoires showed an apparent similarity that was greater among patients than among healthy donors.

There are a few counts of this clone. As yet, its antigen is unknown. Every isolated RNA sample was fully reverse transcribed, so sequencing captured expressed TCRB transcripts. Sequencing was performed with immunoSEQ multiplex PCR; in TCRdb, only in-frame clones are kept and a portion is missing. The sample consists of tens of thousands of clones, 25% to 35% of them appearing once. The CDR3 is 12 amino acids. V shed 2 bases and J shed 4 bases, with 8 bases lying between them. Germline V gene lookup returns CDR1 GTSNPN and CDR2 SVGIG (reference sequence). The V call is TRBV30, the J call TRBJ1-2; no clear D gene. The sequencing sample was made of stem cell memory CD4+ T cells from blood. The receptor was derived from a woman aged 18-30 years in good health. CDR3 DNA: TGTGCCTGGAGTCTTGAGTTCTATGGCTACACCTTC. As protein: CAWSLEFYGYTF.